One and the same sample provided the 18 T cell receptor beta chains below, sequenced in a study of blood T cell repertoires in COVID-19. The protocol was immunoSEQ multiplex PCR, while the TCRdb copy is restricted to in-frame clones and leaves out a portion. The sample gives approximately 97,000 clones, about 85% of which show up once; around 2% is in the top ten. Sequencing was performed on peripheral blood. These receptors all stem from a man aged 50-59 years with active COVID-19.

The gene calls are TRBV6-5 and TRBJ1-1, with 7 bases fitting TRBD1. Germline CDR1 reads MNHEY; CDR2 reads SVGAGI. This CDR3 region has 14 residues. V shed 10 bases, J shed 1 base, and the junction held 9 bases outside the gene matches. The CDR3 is CATSRGTANTEAFF. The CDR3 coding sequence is TGTGCCACCTCAAGGGGGACAGCGAACACTGAAGCTTTCTTT.

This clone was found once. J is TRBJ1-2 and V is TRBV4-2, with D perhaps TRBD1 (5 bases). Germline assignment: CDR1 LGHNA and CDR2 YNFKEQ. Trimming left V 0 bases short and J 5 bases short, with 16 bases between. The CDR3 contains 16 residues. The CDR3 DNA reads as TGTGCCAGCAGCCAAGAAGGGCGGGGCATAGGATATGGCTACACCTTC. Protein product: CASSQEGRGIGYGYTF.

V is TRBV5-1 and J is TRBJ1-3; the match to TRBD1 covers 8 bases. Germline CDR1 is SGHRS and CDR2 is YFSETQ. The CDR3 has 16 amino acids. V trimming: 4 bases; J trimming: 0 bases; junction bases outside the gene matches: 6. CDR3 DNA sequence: TGCGCCAGCAGCCAGGGACAGGTCAACTCTGGAAACACCATATATTTT. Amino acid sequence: CASSQGQVNSGNTIYF.

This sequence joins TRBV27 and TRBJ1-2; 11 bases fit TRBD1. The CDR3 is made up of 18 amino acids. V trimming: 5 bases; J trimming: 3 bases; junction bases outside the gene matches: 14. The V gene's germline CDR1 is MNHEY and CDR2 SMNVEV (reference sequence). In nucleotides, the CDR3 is TGTGCCAGCAGTCCAAGAAACCGGGACAGGGGGGGAGACTATGGCTACACCTTC. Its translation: CASSPRNRDRGGDYGYTF.

CDR3 sequence: CASRGLAGGTDTQYF. CDR3 nucleotide sequence: TGTGCCAGCAGAGGACTAGCGGGGGGCACAGATACGCAGTATTTT. The chain recombines TRBV6-5 with TRBJ2-3, with 13 positions matching TRBD2. The J segment lost 1 base and the V segment lost 6 bases, leaving 1 base of the junction unmatched. In germline, CDR1 is MNHEY, CDR2 SVGAGI. CDR3 length: 15 amino acids.

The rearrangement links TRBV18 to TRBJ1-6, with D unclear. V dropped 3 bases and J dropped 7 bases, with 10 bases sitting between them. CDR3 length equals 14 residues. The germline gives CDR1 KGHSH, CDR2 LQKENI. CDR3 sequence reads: CASSPATLNSPLHF. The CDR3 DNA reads TGTGCCAGCTCACCGGCAACCTTGAATTCACCCCTCCACTTT.

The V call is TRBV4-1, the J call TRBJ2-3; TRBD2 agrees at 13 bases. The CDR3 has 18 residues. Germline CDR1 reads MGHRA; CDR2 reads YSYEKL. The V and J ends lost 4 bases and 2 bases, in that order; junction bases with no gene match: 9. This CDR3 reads CASSRPKLAGGNTDTQYF. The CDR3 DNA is TGCGCCAGCAGCCGACCAAAACTAGCGGGGGGGAACACAGATACGCAGTATTTT.

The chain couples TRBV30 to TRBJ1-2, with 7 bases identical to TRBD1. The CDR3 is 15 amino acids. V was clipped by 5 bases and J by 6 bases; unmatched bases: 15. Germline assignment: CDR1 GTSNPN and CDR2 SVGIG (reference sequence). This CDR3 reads CAWGFLTRGVDGYTF. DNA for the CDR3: TGTGCCTGGGGATTCCTTACCAGGGGGGTGGATGGCTACACCTTC.

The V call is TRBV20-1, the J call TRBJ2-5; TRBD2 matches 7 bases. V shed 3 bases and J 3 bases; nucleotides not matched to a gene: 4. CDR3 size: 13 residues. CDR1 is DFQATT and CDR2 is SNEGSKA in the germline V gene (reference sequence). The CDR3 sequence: CSASRAGEETQYF. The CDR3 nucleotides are TGCAGTGCTAGTCGGGCGGGGGAAGAGACCCAGTACTTC.

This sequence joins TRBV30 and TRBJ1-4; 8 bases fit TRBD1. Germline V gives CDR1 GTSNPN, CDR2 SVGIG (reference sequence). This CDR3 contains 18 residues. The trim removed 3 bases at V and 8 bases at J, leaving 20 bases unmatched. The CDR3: CAWRRGPVSQGAGEKLFF. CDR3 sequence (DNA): TGTGCCTGGAGGAGGGGGCCCGTCAGTCAGGGGGCTGGGGAAAAACTGTTTTTT. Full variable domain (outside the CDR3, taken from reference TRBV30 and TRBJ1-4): SQTIHQWPATLVQPVGSPLSLECTVEGTSNPNLYWYRQAAGRGLQLLFYSVGIGQISSEVPQNLSASRPQDRQFILSSKKLLLSDSGFYLCAWRRGPVSQGAGEKLFFGSGTQLSVL.

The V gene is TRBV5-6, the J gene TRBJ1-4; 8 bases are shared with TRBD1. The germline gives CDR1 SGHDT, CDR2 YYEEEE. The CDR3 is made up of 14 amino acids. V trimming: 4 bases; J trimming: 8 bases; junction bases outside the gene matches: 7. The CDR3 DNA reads TGTGCCAGCAGCACCACAGGGGGGGAGGAAAAACTGTTTTTT. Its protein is CASSTTGGEEKLFF.

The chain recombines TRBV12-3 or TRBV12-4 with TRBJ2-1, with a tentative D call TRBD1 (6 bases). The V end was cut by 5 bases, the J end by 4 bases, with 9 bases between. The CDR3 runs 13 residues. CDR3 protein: CASSRTEYNEQFF. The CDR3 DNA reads TGTGCCAGCAGTAGGACAGAGTACAATGAGCAGTTCTTC.

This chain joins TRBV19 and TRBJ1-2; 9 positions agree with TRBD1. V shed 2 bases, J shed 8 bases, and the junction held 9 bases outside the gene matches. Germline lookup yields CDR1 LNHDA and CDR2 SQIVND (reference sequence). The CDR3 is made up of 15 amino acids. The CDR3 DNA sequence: TGTGCCAGTAGTATATGGGACAGGGATGAGGTCGGCTACACCTTC. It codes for CASSIWDRDEVGYTF.

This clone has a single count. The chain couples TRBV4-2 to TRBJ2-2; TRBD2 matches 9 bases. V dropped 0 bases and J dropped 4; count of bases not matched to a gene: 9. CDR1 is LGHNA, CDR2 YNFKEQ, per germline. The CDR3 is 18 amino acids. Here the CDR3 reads CASSQDRDAGGPTGELFF. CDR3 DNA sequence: TGTGCCAGCAGCCAAGATCGGGATGCGGGGGGGCCCACCGGGGAGCTGTTTTTT.

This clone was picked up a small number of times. CDR3 in DNA: TGTGCCAGCAGTTACTCGCCACAGGGGGCTTCACCCCTCCACTTT. Translation: CASSYSPQGASPLHF. The chain couples TRBV6-5 to TRBJ1-6; 9 nucleotides line up with TRBD1. Germline-derived CDR1 and CDR2 are MNHEY and SVGAGI. CDR3 size: 15 residues. V lost 0 bases, J lost 9 bases, and 3 bases stayed unmatched.

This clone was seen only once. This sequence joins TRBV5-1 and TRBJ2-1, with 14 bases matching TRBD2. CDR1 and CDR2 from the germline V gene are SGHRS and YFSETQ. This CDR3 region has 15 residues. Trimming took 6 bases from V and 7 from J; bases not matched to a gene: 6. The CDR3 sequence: CASMGTSGGGNEQFF. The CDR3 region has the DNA TGCGCCAGCATGGGGACTAGCGGGGGAGGGAATGAGCAGTTCTTC.

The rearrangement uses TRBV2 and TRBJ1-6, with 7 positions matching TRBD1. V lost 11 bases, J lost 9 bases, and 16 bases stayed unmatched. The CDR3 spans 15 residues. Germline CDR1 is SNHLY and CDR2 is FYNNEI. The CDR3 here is CAAGREGARGSPLHF. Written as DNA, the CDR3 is TGTGCCGCGGGTCGGGAGGGGGCGCGTGGTTCACCCCTCCACTTT.

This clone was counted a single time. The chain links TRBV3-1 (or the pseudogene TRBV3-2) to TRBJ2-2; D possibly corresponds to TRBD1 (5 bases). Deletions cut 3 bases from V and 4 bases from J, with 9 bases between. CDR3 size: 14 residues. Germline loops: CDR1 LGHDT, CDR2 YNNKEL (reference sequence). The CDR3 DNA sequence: TGTGCCAGCAGCCACAGGGTTTCCACCGGGGAGCTGTTTTTT. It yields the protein CASSHRVSTGELFF.